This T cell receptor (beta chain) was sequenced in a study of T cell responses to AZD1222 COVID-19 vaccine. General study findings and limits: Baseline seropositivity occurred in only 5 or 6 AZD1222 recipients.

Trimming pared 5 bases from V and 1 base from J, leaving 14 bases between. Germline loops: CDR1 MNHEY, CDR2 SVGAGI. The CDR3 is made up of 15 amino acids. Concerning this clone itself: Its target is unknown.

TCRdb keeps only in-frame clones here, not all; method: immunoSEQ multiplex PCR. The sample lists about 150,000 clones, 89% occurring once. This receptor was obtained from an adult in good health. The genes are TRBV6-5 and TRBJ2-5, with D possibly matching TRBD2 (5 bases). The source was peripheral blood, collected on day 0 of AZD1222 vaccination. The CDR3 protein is CASSPNPSGQETQYF. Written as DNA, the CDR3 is TGTGCCAGCAGTCCCAACCCGAGCGGCCAAGAGACCCAGTACTTC.